This TCR beta chain stems from a study of T cell responses to AZD1222 COVID-19 vaccine. The assay was immunoSEQ multiplex PCR, and TCRdb's table has in-frame clones only and misses some. The table shows around 100,000 clones, with 87% occurring only once. Trimming left V 6 bases short and J 1 base short, with 24 bases between. The CDR3 length is 18 residues. Germline V lookup: CDR1 ENHRY, CDR2 SYGVKD. This sequence was found in an adult who received the AZD1222 COVID-19 vaccine. This sample comprised peripheral blood, obtained 28 days after the second AZD1222 dose. The chain uses TRBV10-3 and TRBJ1-1; D may be TRBD1 (5 bases). Here the CDR3 reads CAISERITGTSANTEAFF. The CDR3 region has the DNA TGTGCCATCAGCGAACGCATAACCGGGACCTCGGCGAACACTGAAGCTTTCTTT.